The clone carrying this TCR beta chain showed up just a few times. Its antigen is unknown. These data come from a study of response to subunit inactivated influenza vaccine. Study-wide results and limits: Authors suggested seasonal influenza vaccinations each recruit few new T cells.

One entry per CDR3 protein, called by TCRdb with MiXCR from the RT-PCR reads. Here the sample spans under 750,000 distinct CDR3 sequences, 12% being singletons. The CDR3 covers 11 residues. V dropped 8 bases and J dropped 5 bases, with 12 bases sitting between them. Per the germline V gene, CDR1 is DFQATT and CDR2 is SNEGSKA (reference sequence). The gene calls are TRBV20-1 and TRBJ1-2; possibly TRBD1 for D (6 bases). The material was PBMCs from blood, obtained on the day of vaccination. This receptor was obtained from a man aged 50 to 60 who received an inactivated influenza vaccine. The CDR3 spells CSKTQGYGYTF. CDR3 bases: TGCAGTAAGACACAGGGTTATGGCTACACCTTC.